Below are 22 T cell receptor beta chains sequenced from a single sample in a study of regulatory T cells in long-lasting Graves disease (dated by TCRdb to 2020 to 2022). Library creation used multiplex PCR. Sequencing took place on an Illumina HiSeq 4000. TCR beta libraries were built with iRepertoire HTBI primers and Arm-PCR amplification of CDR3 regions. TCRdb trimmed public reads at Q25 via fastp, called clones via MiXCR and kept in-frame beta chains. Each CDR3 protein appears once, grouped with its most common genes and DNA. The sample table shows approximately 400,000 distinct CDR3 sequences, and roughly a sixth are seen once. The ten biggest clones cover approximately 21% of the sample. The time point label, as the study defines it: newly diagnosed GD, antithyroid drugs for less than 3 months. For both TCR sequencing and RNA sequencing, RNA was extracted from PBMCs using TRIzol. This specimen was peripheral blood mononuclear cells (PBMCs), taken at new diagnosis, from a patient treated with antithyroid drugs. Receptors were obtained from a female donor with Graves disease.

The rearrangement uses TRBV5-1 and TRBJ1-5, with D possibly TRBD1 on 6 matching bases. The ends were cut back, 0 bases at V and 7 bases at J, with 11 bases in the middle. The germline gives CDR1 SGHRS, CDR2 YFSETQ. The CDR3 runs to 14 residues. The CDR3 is CASSLGLGGQPQHF. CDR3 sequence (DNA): TGCGCCAGCAGCTTGGGGTTGGGGGGCCAGCCCCAGCATTTT.

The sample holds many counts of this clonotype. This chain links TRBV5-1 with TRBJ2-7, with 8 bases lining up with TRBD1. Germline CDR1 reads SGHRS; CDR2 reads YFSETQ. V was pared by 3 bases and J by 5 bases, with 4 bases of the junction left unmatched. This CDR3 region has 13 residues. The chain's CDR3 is CASSSTGVNEQYF. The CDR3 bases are TGCGCCAGCAGCTCGACAGGGGTCAACGAGCAGTACTTC.

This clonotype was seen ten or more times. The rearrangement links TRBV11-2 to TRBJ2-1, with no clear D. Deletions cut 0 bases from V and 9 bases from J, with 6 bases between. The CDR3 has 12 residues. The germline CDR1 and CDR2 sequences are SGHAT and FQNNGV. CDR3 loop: CASSLDHPEQFF. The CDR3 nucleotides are TGTGCCAGCAGCTTAGATCACCCTGAGCAGTTCTTC. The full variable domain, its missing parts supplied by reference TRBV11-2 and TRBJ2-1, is EAGVAQSPRYKIIEKRQSVAFWCNPISGHATLYWYQQILGQGPKLLIQFQNNGVVDDSQLPKDRFSAERLKGVDSTLKIQPAKLEDSAVYLCASSLDHPEQFFGPGTRLTVL.

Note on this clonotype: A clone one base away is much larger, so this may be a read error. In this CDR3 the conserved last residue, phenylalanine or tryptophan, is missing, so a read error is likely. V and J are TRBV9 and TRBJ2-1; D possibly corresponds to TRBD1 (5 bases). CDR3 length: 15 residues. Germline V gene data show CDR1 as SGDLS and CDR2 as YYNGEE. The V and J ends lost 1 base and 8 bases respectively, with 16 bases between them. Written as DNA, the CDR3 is TGTGCCAGCAGCGTAATAGGGGATGGTGCCGATGAGCAGTTCTCC. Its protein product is CASSVIGDGADEQFS.

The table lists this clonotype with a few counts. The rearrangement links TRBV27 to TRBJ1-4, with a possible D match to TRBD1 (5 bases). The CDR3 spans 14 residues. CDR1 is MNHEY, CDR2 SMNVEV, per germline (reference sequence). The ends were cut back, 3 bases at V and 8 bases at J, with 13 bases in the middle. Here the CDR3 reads CASSLFGGYEKLFF. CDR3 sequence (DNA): TGTGCCAGCAGTTTGTTTGGGGGATACGAAAAACTGTTTTTT.

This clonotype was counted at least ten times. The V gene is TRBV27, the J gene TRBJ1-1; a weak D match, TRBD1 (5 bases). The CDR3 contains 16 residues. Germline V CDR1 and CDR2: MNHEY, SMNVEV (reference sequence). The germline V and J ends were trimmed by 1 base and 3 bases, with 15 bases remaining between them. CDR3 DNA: TGTGCCAGCAGTTTATGGGGTGGGGGGGTAGACACTGAAGCTTTCTTT. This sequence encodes CASSLWGGGVDTEAFF.

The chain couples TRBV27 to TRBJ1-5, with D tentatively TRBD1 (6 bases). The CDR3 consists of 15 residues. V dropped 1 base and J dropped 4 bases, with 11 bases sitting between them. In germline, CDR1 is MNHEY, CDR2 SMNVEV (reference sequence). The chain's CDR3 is CASSLFGTQNQPQHF. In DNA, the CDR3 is TGTGCCAGCAGTTTATTTGGGACACAAAATCAGCCCCAGCATTTT.

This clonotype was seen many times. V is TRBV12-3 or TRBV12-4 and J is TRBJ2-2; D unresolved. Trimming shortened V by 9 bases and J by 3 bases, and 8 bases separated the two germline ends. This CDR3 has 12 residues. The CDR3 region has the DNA TGTGCCAGTCCCGGATACACCGGGGAGCTGTTTTTT. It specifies CASPGYTGELFF.

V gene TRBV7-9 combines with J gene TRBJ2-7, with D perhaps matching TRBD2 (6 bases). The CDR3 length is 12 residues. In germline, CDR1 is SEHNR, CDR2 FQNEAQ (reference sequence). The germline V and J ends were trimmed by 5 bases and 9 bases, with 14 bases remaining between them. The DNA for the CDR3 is TGTGCCAGCAGCGACGGCGGGGAACGGCAGTACTTC. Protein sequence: CASSDGGERQYF.

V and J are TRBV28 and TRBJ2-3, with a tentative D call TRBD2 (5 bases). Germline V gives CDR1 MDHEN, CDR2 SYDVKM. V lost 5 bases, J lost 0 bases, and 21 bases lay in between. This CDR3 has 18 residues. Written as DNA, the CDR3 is TGTGCCAGCAGTCTTGATGCCCGGACTGTCACTAGCACAGATACGCAGTATTTT. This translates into CASSLDARTVTSTDTQYF.

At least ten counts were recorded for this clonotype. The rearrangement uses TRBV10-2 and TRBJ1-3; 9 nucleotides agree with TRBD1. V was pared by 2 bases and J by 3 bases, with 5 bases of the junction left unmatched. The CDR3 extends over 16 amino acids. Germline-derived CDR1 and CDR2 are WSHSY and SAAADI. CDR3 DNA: TGCGCCAGCAGTGAGGAAACAGGGGGCAGTGGAAACACCATATATTTT. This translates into CASSEETGGSGNTIYF.

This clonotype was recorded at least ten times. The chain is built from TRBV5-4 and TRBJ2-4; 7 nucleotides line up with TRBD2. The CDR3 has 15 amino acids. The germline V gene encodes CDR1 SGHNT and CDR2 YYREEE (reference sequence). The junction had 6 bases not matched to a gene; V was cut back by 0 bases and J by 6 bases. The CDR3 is CASSLDRLAANIQYF. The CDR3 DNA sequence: TGTGCCAGCAGCTTGGATCGACTAGCAGCAAACATTCAGTACTTC.

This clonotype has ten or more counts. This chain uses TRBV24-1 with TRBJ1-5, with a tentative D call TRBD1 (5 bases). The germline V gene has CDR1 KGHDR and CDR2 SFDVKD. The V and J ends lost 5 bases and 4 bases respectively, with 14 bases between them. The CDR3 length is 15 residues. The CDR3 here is CATSAEGEGNQPQHF. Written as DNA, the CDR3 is TGTGCCACCAGTGCTGAAGGGGAAGGAAATCAGCCCCAGCATTTT.

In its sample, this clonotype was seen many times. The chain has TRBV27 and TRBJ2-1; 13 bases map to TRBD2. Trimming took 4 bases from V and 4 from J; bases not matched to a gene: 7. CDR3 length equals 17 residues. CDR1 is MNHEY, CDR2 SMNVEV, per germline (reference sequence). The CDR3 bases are TGTGCCAGCAGTTCCCGGACTAGCGGGGGCCTTTACAATGAGCAGTTCTTC. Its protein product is CASSSRTSGGLYNEQFF.

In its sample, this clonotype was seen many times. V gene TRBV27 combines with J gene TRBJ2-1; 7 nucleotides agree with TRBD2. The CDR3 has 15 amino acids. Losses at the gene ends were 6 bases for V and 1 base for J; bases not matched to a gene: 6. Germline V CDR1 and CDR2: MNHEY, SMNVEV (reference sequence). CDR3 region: CASSARGVSYNEQFF. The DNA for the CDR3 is TGTGCCAGCAGCGCACGGGGGGTTTCCTACAATGAGCAGTTCTTC.

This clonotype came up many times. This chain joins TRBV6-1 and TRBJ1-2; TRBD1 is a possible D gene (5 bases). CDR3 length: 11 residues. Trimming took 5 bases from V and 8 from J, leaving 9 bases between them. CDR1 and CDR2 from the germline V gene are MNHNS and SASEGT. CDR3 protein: CASSMGDGYTF. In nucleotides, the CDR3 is TGTGCCAGCAGTATGGGGGACGGCTACACCTTC.

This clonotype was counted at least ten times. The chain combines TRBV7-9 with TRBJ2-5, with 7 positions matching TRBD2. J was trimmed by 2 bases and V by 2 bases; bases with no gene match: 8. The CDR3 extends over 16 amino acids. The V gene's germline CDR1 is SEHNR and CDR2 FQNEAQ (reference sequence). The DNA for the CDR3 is TGTGCCAGCAGCTTACTCGTGGGGGGGGGACAAGAGACCCAGTACTTC. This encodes CASSLLVGGGQETQYF.

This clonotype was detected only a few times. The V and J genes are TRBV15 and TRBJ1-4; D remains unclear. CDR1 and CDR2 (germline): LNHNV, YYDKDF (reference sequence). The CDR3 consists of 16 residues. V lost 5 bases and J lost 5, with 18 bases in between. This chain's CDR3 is CATSDVRAEINEKLFF. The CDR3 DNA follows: TGTGCCACCAGCGACGTGCGGGCGGAGATCAATGAAAAACTGTTTTTT.

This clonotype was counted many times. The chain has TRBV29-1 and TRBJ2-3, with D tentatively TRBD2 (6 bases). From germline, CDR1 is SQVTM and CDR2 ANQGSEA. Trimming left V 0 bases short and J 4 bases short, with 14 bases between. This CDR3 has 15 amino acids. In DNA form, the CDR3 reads TGCAGCGTTGAAGATTATGCCGGGAGCCCAGATACGCAGTATTTT. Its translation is CSVEDYAGSPDTQYF.

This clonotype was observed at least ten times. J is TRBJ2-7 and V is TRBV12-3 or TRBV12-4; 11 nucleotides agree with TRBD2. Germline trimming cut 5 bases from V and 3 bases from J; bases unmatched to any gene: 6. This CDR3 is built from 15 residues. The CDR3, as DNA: TGTGCCAGCAGTGGAGGGACTAGCGGCCTCTACGAGCAGTACTTC. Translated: CASSGGTSGLYEQYF.

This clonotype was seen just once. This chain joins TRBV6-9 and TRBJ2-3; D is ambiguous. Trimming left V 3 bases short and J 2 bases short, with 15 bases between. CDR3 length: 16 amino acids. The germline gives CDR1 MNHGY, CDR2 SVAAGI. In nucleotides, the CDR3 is TGTGCCAGCAGTTACGGGTTAGTTGGAAACACAGATACGCAGTATTTT. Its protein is CASSYGLVGNTDTQYF.

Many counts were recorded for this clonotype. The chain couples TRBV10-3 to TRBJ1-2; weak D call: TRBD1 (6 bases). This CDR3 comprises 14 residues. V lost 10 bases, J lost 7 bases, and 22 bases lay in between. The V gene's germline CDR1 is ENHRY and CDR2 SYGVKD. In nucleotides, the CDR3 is TGTGCCACCCCAGGGGACACCCTTTCCAGTGGCTACACCTTC. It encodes CATPGDTLSSGYTF.